This T cell receptor (beta chain) was identified during a study of Graves' ophthalmopathy and Graves' hyperthyroidism. Study results and caveats: Ophthalmopathy progression prediction by the model yielded a sensitivity of about 70% and a specificity of just over 72%. Ophthalmopathy and stable hyperthyroidism were discriminated by a 13-signature model, with over 85% sensitivity and about 76% specificity.

A volume of 10 ml of fresh peripheral blood supplied the PBMCs. Amplifying from RNA transcripts, the study obtained TCR beta CDR3 regions. HTBI primers were used in a first-round RT-PCR, which preceded a second-round multiplex PCR. From the multiplex PCR reads, TCRdb called clonotypes with MiXCR, one entry per CDR3 protein. The sample lists fewer than 650,000 distinct CDR3 sequences; around a fifth were seen once. The table lists this clonotype with many counts. Antigen: not known. The germline V gene encodes CDR1 WNHNN and CDR2 SYGVQD (reference sequence). The V end lost 0 bases, the J end lost 6 bases, and 8 bases lay between the germline ends. This CDR3 comprises 13 residues.

This chain connects TRBV10-1 to TRBJ1-2; no clear D gene. The sample comprised peripheral blood. This sequence originates from a woman aged 18 to 35 with stable Graves' hyperthyroidism. Some clones in this sample may be carry-over from other donors' samples. The CDR3 bases are TGCGCCAGCAGTGAGTCTGTCCATCATGGCTACACCTTC. Its translation is CASSESVHHGYTF.